The entry below describes one T cell receptor beta chain. Trimming removed 0 bases at V and 0 bases at J, with 12 bases between. The V gene's germline CDR1 is SGHRS and CDR2 YFSETQ. The CDR3 loop spans 16 amino acids. The record originates from a study of Tregs in tolerant kidney transplant recipients. Clones were read by immunoSEQ multiplex PCR, and TCRdb kept only the in-frame ones, dropping some. Here the sample spans approximately 99,000 clones, 90% being singletons. The source is a human donor who received a combined kidney and bone marrow transplant. Sample: CD4+ T cells from blood, taken before the transplant. The chain uses TRBV5-1 and TRBJ1-1, with D possibly matching TRBD1 (6 bases). The CDR3 is CASSLASGAVNTEAFF. CDR3 DNA: TGCGCCAGCAGCTTGGCCTCAGGGGCCGTGAACACTGAAGCTTTCTTT.